The 10 T cell receptor beta chains presented below share a single source sample, sequenced in a study of long-term antiretroviral therapy in people with HIV. The libraries were made with immunoSEQ v3.0 at survey level. The repertoire was sequenced with immunoSEQ multiplex PCR; TCRdb's copy has only in-frame clones and lacks some. The repertoire holds some 28,000 clones, approximately 80% seen once, with roughly 10% in the top ten. Source: unsorted PBMCs, taken around 2.8 years after starting antiretroviral therapy. Receptors were obtained from a man in his thirties or forties with HIV.

The chain employs TRBV10-3 and TRBJ2-2; 13 bases line up with TRBD2. The CDR3 spans 15 residues. The trim removed 7 bases at V and 6 bases at J, leaving 5 bases unmatched. Germline CDR1 is ENHRY and CDR2 is SYGVKD. This CDR3 is CAIKGLAGAAGELFF. The CDR3 nucleotides read TGTGCCATCAAAGGACTAGCGGGAGCGGCCGGGGAGCTGTTTTTT.

The V call is TRBV30, the J call TRBJ2-7; weak D call: TRBD1 (5 bases). Trimming took 0 bases from V and 4 from J, leaving 19 bases between them. Per germline, CDR1 GTSNPN and CDR2 SVGIG (reference sequence). This CDR3 contains 16 residues. The CDR3 region is CAWSVNWGATTYEQYF. CDR3 DNA: TGTGCCTGGAGTGTGAACTGGGGCGCCACGACTTACGAGCAGTACTTC.

The chain is built from TRBV19 and TRBJ1-5; D is uncertain. CDR3 size: 12 residues. V was clipped by 8 bases and J by 4 bases, with 9 bases between them. CDR1 and CDR2 (germline): LNHDA, SQIVND (reference sequence). The CDR3 DNA reads as TGTGCCAGTGGCCGAGAGAATCAGCCCCAGCATTTT. This sequence encodes CASGRENQPQHF. Full variable domain (outside the CDR3, taken from reference TRBV19 and TRBJ1-5): DGGITQSPKYLFRKEGQNVTLSCEQNLNHDAMYWYRQDPGQGLRLIYYSQIVNDFQKGDIAEGYSVSREKKESFPLTVTSAQKNPTAFYLCASGRENQPQHFGDGTRLSIL.

The chain joins TRBV4-3 to TRBJ2-7; D perhaps matches TRBD2 (5 bases). Germline CDR1 and CDR2: LGHNA and YSLEER. V was clipped by 0 bases and J by 0 bases, with 9 bases between them. The CDR3 has 15 residues. The CDR3 region has the DNA TGCGCCAGCAGCCAAGATGCCGAGGGCTCCTACGAGCAGTACTTC. This codes for CASSQDAEGSYEQYF.

This rearrangement joins TRBV5-6 to TRBJ2-3; 8 bases agree with TRBD2. V was pared by 4 bases and J by 6 bases, with 10 bases of the junction left unmatched. Germline lookup yields CDR1 SGHDT and CDR2 YYEEEE. The CDR3 contains 15 residues. The CDR3 loop is CASSLSGAGGDTQYF. CDR3 nucleotide sequence: TGTGCCAGCAGCCTTAGCGGGGCTGGAGGGGATACGCAGTATTTT.

This clone was seen once. Written as DNA, the CDR3 is TGTGCCAGCAGCCCTAGACTAGCGGGTTCCTACGAGCAGTACTTC. This sequence encodes CASSPRLAGSYEQYF. The chain is built from TRBV5-6 and TRBJ2-7; 10 bases fit TRBD2. The CDR3 totals 15 residues. Germline-derived CDR1 and CDR2 are SGHDT and YYEEEE. With 4 bases clipped from V and 1 base from J, the junction kept 5 bases outside the gene matches.

This chain connects TRBV6-1 to TRBJ1-5, with D perhaps matching TRBD1 (5 bases). The CDR3 spans 17 residues. Between the trimmed V and J ends, which lost 4 bases and 0 bases, there was a span of 16 bases. Germline V gene data show CDR1 as MNHNS and CDR2 as SASEGT. CDR3 residues: CASSVAEGVYSNQPQHF. The CDR3 DNA is TGTGCCAGCAGTGTGGCCGAAGGGGTTTATAGCAATCAGCCCCAGCATTTT.

The rearrangement joins TRBV7-8 to TRBJ2-7; D perhaps matches TRBD2 (6 bases). Germline V gene lookup returns CDR1 SGHVS and CDR2 FQNEAQ. With 0 bases removed from V and 0 bases from J, the gap between germline ends came to 12 bases. This CDR3 has 16 residues. The CDR3 DNA follows: TGTGCCAGCAGCTTAGCGGGACTCGCTAGCTCCTACGAGCAGTACTTC. Protein: CASSLAGLASSYEQYF.

This clone turned up a few times. The rearrangement links TRBV6-5 to TRBJ2-7; D is uncertain. The V gene lost 5 bases and the J gene lost 6 bases, with 11 bases spanning the gap. This CDR3 is 12 amino acids long. Germline CDR1 reads MNHEY; CDR2 reads SVGAGI. The CDR3 region has the DNA TGTGCCAGCAGTATAGTGAACGGCGAGCAGTACTTC. This encodes CASSIVNGEQYF.

J is TRBJ2-1 and V is TRBV6-5, with D perhaps given as TRBD1 or TRBD2 (5 bases each). CDR3 size: 15 residues. Germline lookup yields CDR1 MNHEY and CDR2 SVGAGI. With 5 bases removed from V and 1 base from J, the gap between germline ends came to 12 bases. CDR3 sequence reads: CASSRTRGSYNEQFF. The CDR3 nucleotides are TGTGCCAGCAGTCGGACACGGGGTTCCTACAATGAGCAGTTCTTC.